This TCR beta chain was found in a study of shared clonotypes between healthy human individuals (dated by TCRdb to between 2020 and 2021). Looking at the study overall: A couple of women and a few men aged 18 to 49 years were included in the cohort. Blood TCR repertoires of a handful of healthy adults were deeply sequenced to estimate repertoire size and the extent of clonotype sharing between individuals. Leukapheresis yielded between about 0.9 and 8.9 billion PBMCs per donor. To increase sequencing depth and limit assay-specific biases, different laboratories used diverse techniques to prepare libraries and sequence TCR repertoires. For each donor, CD4 naive and CD4 memory were each given three plates, CD8 naive was given two plates, and CD8 memory was given one plate. Results the study describes overall, beyond this receptor: Pairwise subsampling indicated that sequencing depth was expected to affect the degree of clonotype sharing among donors. Even with the large sequencing depth, rarefaction of the sorted-subset datasets indicated that sequencing was incomplete. Because the study included a small number of donors, the genetic and exposure-history diversity represented was limited. Compared with non-shared clonotypes, clonotypes shared by all four sorted-subset donors had higher generation probabilities. Naive subsets generally had larger estimated clonotype richness than memory subsets. Sampling was restricted to blood, and TCR repertoires in tissue are likely to differ from TCR repertoires in blood. Sharing across several donors was observed for approximately 5% of naive CD4, over 3% of naive CD8, about 2.3% of memory CD4, and 0.4% of memory CD8 clonotypes.

The donors were healthy, HIV-negative adults with no recently reported acute infections or vaccinations. Only Caucasian adults living in Nashville, Tennessee, USA were represented among the donors. CD8 memory samples consisted of magnetically selected CD45RO+ cells combined with CCR7-negative CD45RA+ effector memory (TemRA) cells. Blood was obtained by leukapheresis, after which PBMCs were separated by Ficoll-Histopaque density gradient centrifugation and cryopreserved in liquid nitrogen vapor phase. Analytical flow cytometry was used to check the purity and quantity of every magnetically sorted T cell population. From each sorted fraction, genomic DNA was isolated and quantified by UV absorbance on a Nanodrop 2000c. Including the terminal cysteine and phenylalanine, the CDR3 comprises 11 residues. Only the CDR3 DNA is retained, 33 bases long and in frame from the first base. V drops 6 bases and J drops 2 bases, leaving 7 bases in between. CDR1 and CDR2 were assigned from the germline V gene as SQVTM and ANQGSEA.

As concerns this clone: There is no known antigen for this receptor. The record has no base qualities; no much larger clone is one base away. The identical CDR3 is also encoded by other nucleotide sequences in the sample.

Using the deep immunoSEQ assay, multiplex PCR amplified TCR CDR3 regions from genomic DNA. Genomic DNA extracted from each cell subset was distributed evenly over all wells of several immunoSEQ 96-well plates, and each plate served as one replicate. For sorted subsets, about 200 ng genomic DNA, equal to some 28,000 T cell genomes, was loaded into each replicate PCR. The purified libraries were quantified using a Qubit 3.0 fluorometer, sized with a Bioanalyzer 2100, and then quantified again using the KAPA Library Quantification kit. Every immunoSEQ 96-well plate was sequenced on a separate single-read 150-cycle Illumina NextSeq 550 flow cell. The original pipeline was this. Because the immunoSEQ output included only junctional sequences and no quality scores, the filtering could not be the same as the filtering used for full-length reads. Sequences were annotated with PyIR, a Python wrapper for IgBLAST v1.9, and V/J genes and CDR3 were assigned using IMGT germline references. Reads were filtered out if the reads had weak V/J assignments (E-value above 1e-6), no CDR3, stop codons, out-of-frame junctions, or ambiguous translated residues. V3J clonotypes were defined as sequences sharing the same inferred V gene, J gene, and CDR3 amino acid sequence. Percentage overlap between repertoires was computed as shared unique clonotypes divided by the size of the smaller repertoire. Three approaches were used to assess repertoire richness: RTK rarefaction, the Chao1 estimator, and Recon v2.1 estimates of unobserved clonotypes. For all TCRbeta clonotypes obtained by the gDNA method from a handful of donors, generation probabilities were computed with OLGA. As stored in TCRdb, this immuneACCESS dataset retains in-frame rearrangements with V and J assigned. A fraction of the clones does not appear; measured against another copy, unresolved V genes explain less than half of the discrepancy, and the remainder lacks a known reason. That table furnishes V, J and clone size, whereas the DNA furnished D and trimming. The sample includes approximately 640,000 clones, with about nine tenths observed a single time. 30% to 35% of the sample goes to the ten largest clones.

Sample: memory CD8+ T cells from PBMCs. This specimen's cell subset or site label, per the study, means: CD45RO+ cells pooled with CCR7-negative TemRA cells. The rearranged segments are TRBV29-1 and TRBJ1-2; there is no confident call for the D gene. The origin of this receptor is a young man in good health. Some clones in this sample may be carry-over from other donors' samples. The sequenced DNA is TGCAGCGTGCGGGCCAACTATGGCTACACCTTC. Translated, this is CSVRANYGYTF.